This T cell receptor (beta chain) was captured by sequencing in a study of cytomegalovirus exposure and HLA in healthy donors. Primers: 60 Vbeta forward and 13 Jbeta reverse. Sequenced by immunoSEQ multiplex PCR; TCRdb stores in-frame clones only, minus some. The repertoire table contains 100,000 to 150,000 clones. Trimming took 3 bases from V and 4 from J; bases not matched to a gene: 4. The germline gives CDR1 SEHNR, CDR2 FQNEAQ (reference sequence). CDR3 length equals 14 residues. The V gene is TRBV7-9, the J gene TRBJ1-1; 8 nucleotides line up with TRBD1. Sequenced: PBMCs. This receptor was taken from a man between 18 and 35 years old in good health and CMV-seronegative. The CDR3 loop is CASSFWTGTTEAFF. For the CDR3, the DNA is TGTGCCAGCAGCTTTTGGACAGGGACCACTGAAGCTTTCTTT. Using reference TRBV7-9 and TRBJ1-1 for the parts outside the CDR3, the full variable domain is DTGVSQNPRHKITKRGQNVTFRCDPISEHNRLYWYRQTLGQGPEFLTYFQNEAQLEKSRLLSDRFSAERPKGSFSTLEIQRTEQGDSAMYLCASSFWTGTTEAFFGQGTRLTVV.